This T cell receptor beta chain originates from a study of neurological immune-mediated disorders. Whole-study results and caveats: The absence of any CDR3 amino acid sequence shared by expanded clones across subjects suggests that repertoires were private in all groups.

In its sample, this clonotype was seen many times. Antigen: not known. One entry per CDR3 protein, called by TCRdb with MiXCR from the 5' RACE reads. There are tens of thousands of distinct CDR3 sequences in the sample; around 24% occur only once, and roughly 4.6% lies in the top ten. The time point: technical triplicate 2. 2 million PBMCs stored at -80 C were the source of the unsorted libraries. The CDR3 runs to 18 residues. The germline gives CDR1 SGHRS, CDR2 YFSETQ. V lost 0 bases and J 0 bases, leaving 18 bases between the germline ends. The sequenced sample consisted of PBMCs. This rearrangement joins TRBV5-1 to TRBJ1-2, with a tentative D call TRBD1 (5 bases). The clonotype originates from a man between 60 and 70 years old with HTLV-1-associated myelopathy (HAM/TSP). The CDR3 DNA follows: TGCGCCAGCAGCTTGGCCAGGGCACGGACCACGTCTAACTATGGCTACACCTTC. Its translation is CASSLARARTTSNYGYTF.